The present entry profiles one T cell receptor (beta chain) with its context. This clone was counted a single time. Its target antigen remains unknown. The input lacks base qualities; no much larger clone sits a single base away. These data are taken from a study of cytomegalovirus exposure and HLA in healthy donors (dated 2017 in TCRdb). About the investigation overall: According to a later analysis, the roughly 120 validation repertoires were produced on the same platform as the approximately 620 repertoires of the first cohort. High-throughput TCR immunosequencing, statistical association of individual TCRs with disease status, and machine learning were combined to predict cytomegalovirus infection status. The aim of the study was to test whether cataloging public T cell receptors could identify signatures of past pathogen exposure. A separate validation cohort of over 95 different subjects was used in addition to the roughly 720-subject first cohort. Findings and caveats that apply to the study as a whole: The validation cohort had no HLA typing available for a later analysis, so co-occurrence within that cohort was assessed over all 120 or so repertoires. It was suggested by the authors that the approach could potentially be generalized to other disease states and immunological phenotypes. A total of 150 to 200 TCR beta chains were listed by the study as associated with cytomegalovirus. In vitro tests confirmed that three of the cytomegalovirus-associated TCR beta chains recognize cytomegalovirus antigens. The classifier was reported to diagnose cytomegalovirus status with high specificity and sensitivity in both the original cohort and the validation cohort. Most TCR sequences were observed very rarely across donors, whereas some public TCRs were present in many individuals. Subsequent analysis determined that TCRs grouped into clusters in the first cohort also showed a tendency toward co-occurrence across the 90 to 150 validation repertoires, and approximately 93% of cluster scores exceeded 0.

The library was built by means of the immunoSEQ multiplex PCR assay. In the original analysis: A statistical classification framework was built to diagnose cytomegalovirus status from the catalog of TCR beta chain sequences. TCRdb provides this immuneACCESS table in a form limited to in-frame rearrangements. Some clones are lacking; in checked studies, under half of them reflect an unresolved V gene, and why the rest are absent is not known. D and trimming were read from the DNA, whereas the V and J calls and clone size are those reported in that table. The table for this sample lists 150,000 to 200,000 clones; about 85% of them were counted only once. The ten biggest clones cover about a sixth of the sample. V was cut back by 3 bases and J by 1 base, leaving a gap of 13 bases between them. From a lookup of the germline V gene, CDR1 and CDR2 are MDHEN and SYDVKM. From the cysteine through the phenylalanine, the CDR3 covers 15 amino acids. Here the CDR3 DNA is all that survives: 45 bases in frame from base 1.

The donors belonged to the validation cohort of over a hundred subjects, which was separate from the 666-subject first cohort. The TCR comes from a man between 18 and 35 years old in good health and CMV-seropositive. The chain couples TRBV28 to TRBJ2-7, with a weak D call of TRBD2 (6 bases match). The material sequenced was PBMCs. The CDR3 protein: CASSLEVGGSYEQYF. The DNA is TGTGCCAGCAGTTTGGAGGTTGGGGGGTCCTACGAGCAGTACTTC. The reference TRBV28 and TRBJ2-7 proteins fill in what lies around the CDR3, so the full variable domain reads DVKVTQSSRYLVKRTGEKVFLECVQDMDHENMFWYRQDPGLGLRLIYFSYDVKMKEKGDIPEGYSVSREKKERFSLILESASTNQTSMYLCASSLEVGGSYEQYFGPGTRLTVT.